The 32 T cell receptor beta chains in this list originate from one sample, sequenced in a study of T cell repertoires in cytomegalovirus infection. TCRdb itself ran the reads through MiXCR, one entry per CDR3 protein. The table records 150,000 to 200,000 distinct CDR3 sequences, roughly 30% of them present only once. The sequenced sample was PBMCs. The receptors derive from a human donor in good health (CMV status not recorded). Some clones in this sample may be carry-over from other donors' samples.

The chain employs TRBV29-1 and TRBJ1-1; no reliable D call. The V gene lost 5 bases and the J gene lost 3 bases, with 10 bases spanning the gap. The CDR3 spans 12 residues. Germline lookup yields CDR1 SQVTM and CDR2 ANQGSEA. The chain's CDR3 is CSVSGRYTEAFF. The CDR3 DNA reads as TGCAGCGTTTCGGGCAGATACACTGAAGCTTTCTTT.

V usage is TRBV19 and J usage is TRBJ2-2; no clear D gene. The CDR3 consists of 14 residues. CDR1 is LNHDA and CDR2 is SQIVND in the germline V gene (reference sequence). V shed 0 bases and J shed 1 base, with 3 bases lying between them. CDR3 region: CASSIEVNTGELFF. The CDR3 DNA is TGTGCCAGTAGTATAGAGGTGAACACCGGGGAGCTGTTTTTT.

V is TRBV20-1 and J is TRBJ2-7; D tentatively reads TRBD1 or TRBD2 (5 bases each). This CDR3 contains 13 residues. Trimming removed 6 bases at V and 0 bases at J, with 12 bases between. Germline V gene lookup returns CDR1 DFQATT and CDR2 SNEGSKA (reference sequence). The CDR3 reads CSAEGPSSYEQYF. In DNA, the CDR3 is TGCAGTGCCGAGGGACCTAGCTCCTACGAGCAGTACTTC.

The CDR3 loop is CASQGIRTASTDTQYF. The CDR3, as DNA: TGTGCCAGCCAAGGGATCCGGACAGCCAGCACAGATACGCAGTATTTT. The chain couples TRBV27 to TRBJ2-3; tentative D call: TRBD1 (6 bases). The CDR3 covers 16 residues. The V end was cut by 8 bases, the J end by 0 bases, with 18 bases between. Germline V gene data show CDR1 as MNHEY and CDR2 as SMNVEV (reference sequence).

The chain joins TRBV20-1 to TRBJ1-5; D is unclear. V was cut by 1 base and J by 0 bases, with 7 bases left in between. The germline CDR1 and CDR2 sequences are DFQATT and SNEGSKA (reference sequence). The CDR3 length is 14 residues. CDR3 nucleotides: TGCAGTGCTAGAGTACCTGATAGCAATCAGCCCCAGCATTTT. As protein: CSARVPDSNQPQHF.

This clonotype was counted only a few times. The V gene is TRBV7-8, the J gene TRBJ2-5, with D perhaps matching TRBD2 (6 bases). This CDR3 comprises 14 residues. Germline CDR1 is SGHVS and CDR2 is FQNEAQ. Trimming took 3 bases from V and 2 from J, leaving 10 bases between them. CDR3 protein: CASSFSRGQETQYF. The CDR3 region has the DNA TGTGCCAGCAGCTTCTCGCGGGGACAAGAGACCCAGTACTTC.

The rearrangement links TRBV12-3 or TRBV12-4 to TRBJ2-1, with 10 bases matching TRBD2. This CDR3 comprises 16 residues. Germline trimming cut 3 bases from V and 5 bases from J; bases unmatched to any gene: 7. CDR3 amino acids: CASSLPSGGPHNEQFF. The CDR3 DNA reads TGTGCCAGCAGTTTGCCTAGCGGGGGCCCTCACAATGAGCAGTTCTTC.

CDR3 nucleotide sequence: TGTGCCAGCAGCCCCCGGACAGGGTCCTTCTATGGCTACACCTTC. This encodes CASSPRTGSFYGYTF. The J gene is TRBJ1-2, the V gene TRBV7-2; 8 bases line up with TRBD1. Trimming cost V 5 bases and J 4 bases; bases outside gene matches: 9. CDR1 SGHTA and CDR2 FQGNSA come from the germline V gene. The CDR3 contains 15 residues.

This CDR3 reads CSETQGTDTQYF. CDR3 bases: TGCAGCGAAACGCAGGGCACAGATACGCAGTATTTT. This chain links TRBV29-1 with TRBJ2-3; D remains unclear. V lost 7 bases and J 1 base, leaving 9 bases between the germline ends. Germline values: CDR1 SQVTM, CDR2 ANQGSEA. CDR3 size: 12 residues.

This chain links TRBV6-8 with TRBJ2-7; D is unclear. V lost 2 bases and J lost 5, with 10 bases in between. The germline gives CDR1 MNHGY, CDR2 SAAAGT. This CDR3 has 13 amino acids. The CDR3 DNA follows: TGTGCCAGCAGTTACGCGGATGAGGACGAGCAGTACTTC. Its translation: CASSYADEDEQYF.

The sample holds many counts of this clonotype. The chain joins TRBV7-8 to TRBJ2-3, with D possibly TRBD2 on 5 matching bases. The CDR3 has 14 amino acids. With 8 bases removed from V and 5 bases from J, the gap between germline ends came to 17 bases. Looked up from germline, CDR1 is SGHVS and CDR2 is FQNEAQ. CDR3: CASSGAVPGDTQYF. The CDR3 DNA is TGTGCCAGCTCCGGAGCGGTCCCTGGAGATACGCAGTATTTT.

This clonotype has a handful of counts. V gene TRBV29-1 combines with J gene TRBJ2-7; 8 bases agree with TRBD1. The germline V gene encodes CDR1 SQVTM and CDR2 ANQGSEA. The CDR3 has 11 residues. Trimming cost V 6 bases and J 6 bases; bases outside gene matches: 4. CDR3 nucleotide sequence: TGCAGCGTAGGACAGGGCAGCGAGCAGTACTTC. Translating it yields CSVGQGSEQYF.

The CDR3 DNA follows: TGTGCCATCAGTGATAGGACCACCTCTGGAAACACCATATATTTT. Residues: CAISDRTTSGNTIYF. The chain joins TRBV10-3 to TRBJ1-3, with D hard to call. The CDR3 loop spans 15 amino acids. Trimming took off 3 bases at V and 0 bases at J, with 9 bases between the two ends. The germline gives CDR1 ENHRY, CDR2 SYGVKD.

In its sample, this clonotype was seen a few times. The rearrangement joins TRBV4-3 to TRBJ1-2; 7 nucleotides match TRBD1. Germline values: CDR1 LGHNA, CDR2 YSLEER. Losses at the gene ends were 0 bases for V and 0 bases for J; bases not matched to a gene: 7. The CDR3 spans 17 residues. The CDR3 coding sequence is TGCGCCAGCAGCCAAGAGGTCCACAGGGGAACTAACTATGGCTACACCTTC. It is translated as CASSQEVHRGTNYGYTF.

The sample holds many counts of this clonotype. Here the CDR3 reads CSAPRQDAYEQYF. Written as DNA, the CDR3 is TGCAGTGCTCCGAGACAGGATGCCTACGAGCAGTACTTC. The rearrangement joins TRBV20-1 to TRBJ2-7, with D perhaps matching TRBD1 (6 bases). The V gene's germline CDR1 is DFQATT and CDR2 SNEGSKA (reference sequence). The length of the CDR3 is 13 residues. Trimming removed 5 bases from V and 2 bases from J, with 13 bases in between.

The chain employs TRBV6-2 or TRBV6-3 and TRBJ1-1; D not resolved. Germline CDR1 reads MNHEY; CDR2 reads SVGEGT. The CDR3 consists of 18 residues. Trimming removed 4 bases from V and 5 bases from J, with 26 bases in between. CDR3 DNA sequence: TGTGCCAGCAGTTCCATAGGACCCGCTTTGGAACGGAGGACTGAAGCTTTCTTT. Its protein product is CASSSIGPALERRTEAFF.

The chain combines TRBV20-1 with TRBJ1-2, with D uncertain. Trimming cost V 3 bases and J 3 bases, with 11 bases left between them. The CDR3 has 13 residues. CDR1 is DFQATT and CDR2 is SNEGSKA in the germline V gene (reference sequence). The CDR3 DNA is TGCAGTGCTAGGGTGCGGGGTGACTATGGCTACACCTTC. Translated, it gives CSARVRGDYGYTF.

The sample holds many counts of this clonotype. The CDR3 DNA reads TGTGCCAGCAGCTTAGCCCGAGCCGAAAAACTGTTTTTT. It codes for CASSLARAEKLFF. The chain employs TRBV7-2 and TRBJ1-4, with D uncertain. Germline V gene sequence: CDR1 SGHTA, CDR2 FQGNSA. This CDR3 is 13 amino acids long. Trimming removed 0 bases from V and 8 bases from J, with 7 bases in between.

The chain joins TRBV15 to TRBJ2-7, with a possible D match to TRBD2 (6 bases). This CDR3 contains 16 residues. Trimming left V 0 bases short and J 7 bases short, with 19 bases between. The V gene's germline CDR1 is LNHNV and CDR2 YYDKDF (reference sequence). The CDR3 region is CATSRDFGGERGEQYF. CDR3 nucleotides: TGTGCCACCAGCAGAGATTTCGGGGGAGAAAGGGGTGAGCAGTACTTC.

This clonotype occurred a few times. This chain uses TRBV20-1 with TRBJ1-2, with unresolved D. V was pared by 0 bases and J by 8 bases, with 19 bases between. CDR1 and CDR2 from the germline V gene are DFQATT and SNEGSKA (reference sequence). CDR3 size: 15 residues. The CDR3 DNA sequence: TGCAGTGCTAGAGAGGAGGGAGGACGGTCAGGAGGCTACACCTTC. It translates to CSAREEGGRSGGYTF.

A few counts support this clonotype. The chain employs TRBV29-1 and TRBJ2-1; maybe TRBD1 (5 bases). The ends were cut back, 4 bases at V and 6 bases at J, with 13 bases in the middle. Germline assignment: CDR1 SQVTM and CDR2 ANQGSEA. The CDR3 covers 13 residues. This chain's CDR3 is CSVARVESNEQFF. The CDR3 nucleotides are TGCAGCGTTGCCAGGGTAGAATCCAATGAGCAGTTCTTC.

This clonotype has at least ten counts. The genes are TRBV6-5 and TRBJ1-1; 7 nucleotides align to TRBD1. With 1 base clipped from V and 1 base from J, the junction kept 3 bases outside the gene matches. This CDR3 spans 15 amino acids. CDR1 and CDR2 from the germline V gene are MNHEY and SVGAGI. The CDR3 DNA follows: TGTGCCAGCAGTTACTGGGGGACAGCGAACACTGAAGCTTTCTTT. Amino acid sequence: CASSYWGTANTEAFF.

The CDR3 region has the DNA TGTGCCAGCCCCGGACCCTTGAGCAATCAGCCCCAGCATTTT. This sequence encodes CASPGPLSNQPQHF. The rearrangement uses TRBV14 and TRBJ1-5; the D is unclear. The CDR3 spans 14 residues. V lost 8 bases and J 1 base, leaving 12 bases between the germline ends. The V gene's germline CDR1 is SGHDN and CDR2 FVKESK.

The V call is TRBV15, the J call TRBJ1-5; D is possibly TRBD1 (5 bases). CDR1 LNHNV and CDR2 YYDKDF come from the germline V gene (reference sequence). Trimming removed 3 bases at V and 3 bases at J, with 12 bases between. The CDR3 contains 15 residues. CDR3 sequence: CATSSAGTVNQPQHF. The CDR3 DNA follows: TGTGCCACCAGCAGCGCCGGGACTGTCAATCAGCCCCAGCATTTT.

CDR3 amino acids: CASSPLEESDGYTF. CDR3 DNA sequence: TGTGCCAGCAGCCCCTTAGAGGAATCGGACGGCTACACCTTC. The chain recombines TRBV7-2 with TRBJ1-2; D is ambiguous. V lost 5 bases and J 8 bases, leaving 18 bases between the germline ends. The CDR3 runs 14 residues. Germline V CDR1 and CDR2: SGHTA, FQGNSA.

The V gene is TRBV18, the J gene TRBJ2-5; 7 nucleotides align to TRBD2. The CDR3 runs to 14 residues. From germline, CDR1 is KGHSH and CDR2 LQKENI. V dropped 1 base and J dropped 3; count of bases not matched to a gene: 2. The CDR3 loop is CASSPQAGEETQYF. DNA for the CDR3: TGTGCCAGCTCACCACAGGCGGGGGAAGAGACCCAGTACTTC. Looking up the rest from reference TRBV18 and TRBJ2-5 gives the full variable domain: NAGVMQNPRHLVRRRGQEARLRCSPMKGHSHVYWYRQLPEEGLKFMVYLQKENIIDESGMPKERFSAEFPKEGPSILRIQQVVRGDSAAYFCASSPQAGEETQYFGPGTRLLVL.

This rearrangement joins TRBV3-1 to TRBJ1-1; unclear D gene. V gave up 3 bases and J gave up 2 bases, with 16 bases separating them. The CDR3 length is 16 residues. CDR1 is LGHDT, CDR2 YNNKEL, per germline (reference sequence). The CDR3 region is CASSQNLGRVNTEAFF. CDR3 DNA: TGTGCCAGCAGCCAGAATTTAGGACGAGTCAACACTGAAGCTTTCTTT.

This clonotype was counted many times. The V call is TRBV11-2, the J call TRBJ2-2; tentatively, D is TRBD1 or TRBD2 (5 bases each). The CDR3 length is 16 residues. Between the trimmed V and J ends, which lost 6 bases and 6 bases, there was a span of 20 bases. The germline V gene has CDR1 SGHAT and CDR2 FQNNGV. The CDR3: CASSPRDRAYAGELFF. The CDR3 DNA reads TGTGCCAGCAGTCCTAGGGACCGCGCCTACGCCGGGGAGCTGTTTTTT.

The chain combines TRBV11-3 with TRBJ2-2; tentatively, D is TRBD1 (5 bases). Trimming left V 5 bases short and J 5 bases short, with 15 bases between. The CDR3 has 15 residues. CDR1 SGHNT and CDR2 YENEEA come from the germline V gene. The CDR3 spells CASSVSGLSTGELFF. The CDR3, as DNA: TGTGCCAGCAGCGTTTCAGGGTTATCGACCGGGGAGCTGTTTTTT.

The V gene is TRBV6-2 or TRBV6-3, the J gene TRBJ1-1; D gene uncertain. Germline-derived CDR1 and CDR2 are MNHEY and SVGEGT. This CDR3 is built from 14 residues. Trimming left V 2 bases short and J 7 bases short, with 14 bases between. In DNA form, the CDR3 reads TGTGCCAGCAGTTACAGGATGAGTAATAATGAAGCTTTCTTT. Its protein product is CASSYRMSNNEAFF.

In this sample, this clonotype turned up a few times. The gene calls are TRBV7-2 and TRBJ1-3; D possibly corresponds to TRBD1 (5 bases). Germline loops: CDR1 SGHTA, CDR2 FQGNSA. V was shortened by 2 bases and J by 2 bases, with 10 bases between the two germline ends. This CDR3 is 15 amino acids long. The CDR3 DNA reads as TGTGCCAGCAGCTTATCCGGGGCCCCTGGAAACACCATATATTTT. Translated: CASSLSGAPGNTIYF.

This clonotype showed up just once. The genes are TRBV5-5 and TRBJ1-2; TRBD1 matches 7 bases. Per germline, CDR1 SGHKS and CDR2 YYEKEE (reference sequence). This CDR3 comprises 16 residues. V lost 0 bases to trimming and J lost 4 bases; unmatched junction nucleotides: 9. The chain's CDR3 is CASSLEEEGASYGYTF. The CDR3 coding sequence is TGTGCCAGCAGCTTGGAGGAGGAGGGGGCAAGCTATGGCTACACCTTC.